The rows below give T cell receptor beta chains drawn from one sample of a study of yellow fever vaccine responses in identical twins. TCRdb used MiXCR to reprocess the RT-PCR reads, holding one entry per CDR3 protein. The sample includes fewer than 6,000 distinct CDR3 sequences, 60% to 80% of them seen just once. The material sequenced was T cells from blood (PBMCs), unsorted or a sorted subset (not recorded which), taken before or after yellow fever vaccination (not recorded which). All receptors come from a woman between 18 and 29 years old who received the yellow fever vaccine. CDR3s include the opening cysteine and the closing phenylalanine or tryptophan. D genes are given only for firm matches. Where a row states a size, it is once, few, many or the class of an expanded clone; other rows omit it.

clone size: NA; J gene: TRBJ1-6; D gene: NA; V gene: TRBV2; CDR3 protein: CASSEDGSYNSPLHF; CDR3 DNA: TGTGCCAGCAGTGAAGATGGCTCCTATAATTCACCCCTCCACTTT
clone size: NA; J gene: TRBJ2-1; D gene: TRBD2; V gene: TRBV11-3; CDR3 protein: CASSNSGRRDEQFF; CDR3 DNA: TGTGCCAGCAGCAATAGCGGGAGGCGCGATGAGCAGTTCTTC
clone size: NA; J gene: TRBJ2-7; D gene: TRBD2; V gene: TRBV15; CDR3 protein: CATTPTSGSYEQYF; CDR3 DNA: TGTGCCACTACCCCGACTAGCGGGAGTTACGAGCAGTACTTC
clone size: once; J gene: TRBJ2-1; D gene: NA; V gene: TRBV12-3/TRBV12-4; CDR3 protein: CASNLGGPLYNEQFF; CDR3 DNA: TGTGCCAGCAACCTGGGGGGGCCTTTATACAATGAGCAGTTCTTC
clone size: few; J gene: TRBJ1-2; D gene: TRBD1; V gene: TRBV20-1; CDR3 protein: CSAKRTGFAGYTF; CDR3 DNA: TGCAGTGCTAAGAGGACAGGATTTGCTGGCTACACCTTC
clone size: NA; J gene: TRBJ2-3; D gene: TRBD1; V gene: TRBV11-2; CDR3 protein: CASSKGQLADTQYF; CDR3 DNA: TGTGCCAGCAGCAAGGGACAGCTGGCAGATACGCAGTATTTT
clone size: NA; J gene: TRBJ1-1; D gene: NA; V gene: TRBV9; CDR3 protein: CASTQAGTKNTEAFF; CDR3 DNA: TGTGCCAGCACCCAAGCAGGGACGAAGAACACTGAAGCTTTCTTT
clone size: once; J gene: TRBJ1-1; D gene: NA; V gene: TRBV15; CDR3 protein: CATSPGTSEAFF; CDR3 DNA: TGTGCCACCAGTCCGGGGACCTCTGAAGCTTTCTTT
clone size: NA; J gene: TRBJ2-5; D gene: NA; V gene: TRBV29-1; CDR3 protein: CSVEEGIQETQYF; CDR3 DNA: TGCAGCGTTGAAGAAGGGATCCAAGAGACCCAGTACTTC
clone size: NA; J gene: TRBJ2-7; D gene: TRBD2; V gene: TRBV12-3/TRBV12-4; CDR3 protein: CASSPRGLAVTYEQYF; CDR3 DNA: TGTGCCAGCAGCCCCCGTGGACTAGCGGTAACCTACGAGCAGTACTTC
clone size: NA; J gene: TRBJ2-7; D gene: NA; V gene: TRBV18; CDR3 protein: CASSPYNRGGIDEQYF; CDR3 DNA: TGTGCCAGCTCACCCTACAACAGGGGCGGGATCGACGAGCAGTACTTC
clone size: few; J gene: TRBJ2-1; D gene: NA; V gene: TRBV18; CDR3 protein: CASRPPGLYYNEQFF; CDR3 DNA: TGTGCCAGCAGACCACCGGGACTCTACTACAATGAGCAGTTCTTC
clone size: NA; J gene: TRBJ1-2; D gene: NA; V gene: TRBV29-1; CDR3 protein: CSVEEGNYGYTF; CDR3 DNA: TGCAGCGTTGAAGAGGGAAACTATGGCTACACCTTC
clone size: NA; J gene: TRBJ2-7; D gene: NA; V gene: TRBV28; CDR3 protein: CASSLPQGLSYEQYF; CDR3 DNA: TGTGCCAGCAGTTTACCGCAGGGACTCTCCTACGAGCAGTACTTC
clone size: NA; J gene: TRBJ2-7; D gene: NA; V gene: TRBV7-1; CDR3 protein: CASSSQGYEQYF; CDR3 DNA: TGTGCCAGCAGCTCACAGGGTTACGAGCAGTACTTC
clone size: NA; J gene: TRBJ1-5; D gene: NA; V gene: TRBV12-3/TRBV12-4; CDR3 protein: CASSFFSTLSNQPQHF; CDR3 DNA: TGTGCCAGCAGTTTTTTTTCGACACTTAGCAATCAGCCCCAGCATTTT
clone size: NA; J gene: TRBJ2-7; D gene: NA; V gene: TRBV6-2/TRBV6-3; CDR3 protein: CASSNYEQYF; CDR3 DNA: TGTGCCAGCAGTAACTACGAGCAGTACTTC
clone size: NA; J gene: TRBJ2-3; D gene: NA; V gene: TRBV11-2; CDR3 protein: CASSSTNTQYF; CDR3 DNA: TGTGCCAGCAGCTCCACGAATACGCAGTATTTT
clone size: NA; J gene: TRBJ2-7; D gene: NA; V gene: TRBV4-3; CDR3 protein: CASSLAVSSYEQYF; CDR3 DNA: TGCGCCAGCAGTTTGGCGGTAAGCTCCTACGAGCAGTACTTC
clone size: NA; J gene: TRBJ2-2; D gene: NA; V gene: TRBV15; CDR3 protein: CATSRDIEAGELFF; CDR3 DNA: TGTGCCACCAGCAGAGATATCGAGGCCGGGGAGCTGTTTTTT
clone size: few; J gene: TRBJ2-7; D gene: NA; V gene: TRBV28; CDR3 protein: CASSFFGRSYEQYF; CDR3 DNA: TGTGCCAGCAGTTTTTTCGGCAGGTCCTACGAGCAGTACTTC
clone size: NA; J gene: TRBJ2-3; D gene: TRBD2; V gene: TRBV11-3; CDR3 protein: CASSFTSGGRPDTQYF; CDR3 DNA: TGTGCCAGCAGCTTCACTAGCGGGGGAAGGCCAGATACGCAGTATTTT